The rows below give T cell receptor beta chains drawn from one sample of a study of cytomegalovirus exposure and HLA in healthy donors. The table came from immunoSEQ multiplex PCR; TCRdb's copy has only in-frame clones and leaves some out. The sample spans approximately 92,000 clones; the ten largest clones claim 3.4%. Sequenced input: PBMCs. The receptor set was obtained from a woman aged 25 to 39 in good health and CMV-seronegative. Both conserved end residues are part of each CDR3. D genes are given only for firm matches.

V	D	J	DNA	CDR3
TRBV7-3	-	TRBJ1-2	TGTGCCAGCAGCTTCGGCGGATACTATGGCTACACCTTC	CASSFGGYYGYTF
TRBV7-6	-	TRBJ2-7	TGTGCCAGCAGCTACAGCGGGGGACAGGGCTCCTACGAGCAGTACTTC	CASSYSGGQGSYEQYF
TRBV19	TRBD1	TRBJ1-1	TGTGCCAGTATAGGAACAGGGGGCACTGAAGCTTTCTTT	CASIGTGGTEAFF
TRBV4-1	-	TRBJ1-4	TGCGCCAGCAGCCAAGTGGCCGGGTTCTCAGTTGAAAAACTGTTTTTT	CASSQVAGFSVEKLFF
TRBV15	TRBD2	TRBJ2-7	TGTGCCACCAGCAGGGAGGGGCTAGCGGGAACCTACTACGAGCAGTACTTC	CATSREGLAGTYYEQYF
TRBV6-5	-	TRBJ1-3	TGTGCCAGCAGCTTACAGGGTGACTCTGGAAACACCATATATTTT	CASSLQGDSGNTIYF
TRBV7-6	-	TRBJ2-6	TGTGCCAGCAGCTTAGAGCCTGGGGCCAACGTCCTGACTTTC	CASSLEPGANVLTF
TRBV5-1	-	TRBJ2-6	TGCGCCAGCAGCTTGAACAGCCCTCCTGGGGCCAACGTCCTGACTTTC	CASSLNSPPGANVLTF
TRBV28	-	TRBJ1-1	TGTGCCAGCAATCAACAGGGGAACACTGAAGCTTTCTTT	CASNQQGNTEAFF
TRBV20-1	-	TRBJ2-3	TGCAGTGAAGGCGTAGCGGATACGCAGTATTTT	CSEGVADTQYF
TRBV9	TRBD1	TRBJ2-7	TGTGCCAGCAGCCCGACAGGGACCTACGAGCAGTACTTC	CASSPTGTYEQYF
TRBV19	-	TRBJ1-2	TGTGCCAGTAGTATCCGGGAGATAGTTCGTGGCTACACCTTC	CASSIREIVRGYTF
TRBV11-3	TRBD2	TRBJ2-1	TGTGCCAGCAGCTACGGCAGCGGGAGGGCCACCGGCGATGAGCAGTTCTTC	CASSYGSGRATGDEQFF
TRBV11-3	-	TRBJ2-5	TGTGCCAGCAGCCCCGAGGCAGGGGAGACCCAGTACTTC	CASSPEAGETQYF
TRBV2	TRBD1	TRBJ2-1	TGTGCCAGCAGTACAGGGGGCTGGAATGAGCAGTTCTTC	CASSTGGWNEQFF
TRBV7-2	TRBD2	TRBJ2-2	TGTGCCAGCAGCGCCCGAGCGGGGGGGGACACCGGGGAGCTGTTTTTT	CASSARAGGDTGELFF
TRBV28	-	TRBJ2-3	TGTGCCAGCAGTTTTCTAGTTAGCACAGATACGCAGTATTTT	CASSFLVSTDTQYF
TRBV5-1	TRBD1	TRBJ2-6	TGCGCCAGCACTAGTGGGACAGTCCTCTCTGGGGCCAACGTCCTGACTTTC	CASTSGTVLSGANVLTF
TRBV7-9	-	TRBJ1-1	TGTGCCAGCAGCTTAGCTATAGATTGGGAGGCGGGCACTGAAGCTTTCTTT	CASSLAIDWEAGTEAFF
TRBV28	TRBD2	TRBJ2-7	TGTGCCAGCAGTTTGGCGGGAGCGATCGAGCAGTACTTC	CASSLAGAIEQYF
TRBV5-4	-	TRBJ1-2	TGTGCCAGCAGCTTAAGACAGTTGTACGGCTACACCTTC	CASSLRQLYGYTF
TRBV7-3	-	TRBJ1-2	TGTGCCAGCAGCTCTCGCGGGGACTATGGCTACACCTTC	CASSSRGDYGYTF
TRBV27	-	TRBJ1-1	TGTGCCAGCAAGCCCGGGAAGAACACTGAAGCTTTCTTT	CASKPGKNTEAFF
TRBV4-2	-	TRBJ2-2	TGTGCCAGCAGCCATCCAACAGCGAACACCGGGGAGCTGTTTTTT	CASSHPTANTGELFF
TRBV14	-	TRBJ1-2	TGTGCCAGCAGCCAACATGCGGAGCCGTGGGGCTACACCTTC	CASSQHAEPWGYTF
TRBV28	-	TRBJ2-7	TGTGCCAGCAGTCTTTACGAGCAGTACTTC	CASSLYEQYF
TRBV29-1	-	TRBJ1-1	TGCAGCGGAGGTGGGGGGGTCGGTGAAGCTTTCTTT	CSGGGGVGEAFF
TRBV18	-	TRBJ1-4	TGTGCCAGCTCACCACCGGCAGGGTGGGGCGAAAAACTGTTTTTT	CASSPPAGWGEKLFF
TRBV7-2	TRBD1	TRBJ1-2	TGTGCCAGCAGCTTGGGACAGCCCCAGAACTATGGCTACACCTTC	CASSLGQPQNYGYTF
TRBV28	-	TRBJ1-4	TGTGCCATCCGCGACAGAGATAATGAAAAACTGTTTTTT	CAIRDRDNEKLFF
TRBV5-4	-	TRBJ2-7	TGTGCCAGCAGCCACCCGACAAGTACCTACGAGCAGTACTTC	CASSHPTSTYEQYF
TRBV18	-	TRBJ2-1	TGTGCCAGCTCACCAGGGAGCGAGTACAATGAGCAGTTCTTC	CASSPGSEYNEQFF
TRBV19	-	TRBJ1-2	TGTGCCAGTAGTATTTTCTCGTCTCCCTATGGCTACACCTTC	CASSIFSSPYGYTF